This T cell receptor beta chain was captured in a study of OX40 agonist ivuxolimab in advanced cancers. Study at large: Patients in dose escalation had liver, melanoma, kidney or head and neck cancers.

CDR1 is MNHEY and CDR2 is SVGAGI in the germline V gene. This CDR3 region has 14 residues. The V gene end was trimmed by 2 bases and the J gene end by 5 bases; junction bases not matched to a gene: 4. Study results and limitations: CD4+ and CD8+ blood T cells expanded clonally by week 6 at 0.1 to 3.0 mg/kg. Relative to CD4+ cells, CD8+ T cells on average had more expanded clones.

With regard to this clone: The antigen is not known.

This table comes from immunoSEQ multiplex PCR, and its TCRdb copy is limited to in-frame clones, with some not included. The data show tens of thousands of clones, about 90% seen once. Sampling times: baseline, cycle 4 day 1, cycle 7 day 1. This TCR was recovered from an adult with an advanced solid tumor such as melanoma, head and neck, liver or kidney cancer. Material: CD4+ or CD8+ T cells sorted from blood, obtained in a trial of the OX40 agonist ivuxolimab. The chain employs TRBV6-5 and TRBJ2-7, with TRBD1 identical over 9 bases. Written as DNA, the CDR3 is TGTGCCAGCAGTTACGGGGGACAGGGCCACGAGCAGTACTTC. Protein: CASSYGGQGHEQYF.